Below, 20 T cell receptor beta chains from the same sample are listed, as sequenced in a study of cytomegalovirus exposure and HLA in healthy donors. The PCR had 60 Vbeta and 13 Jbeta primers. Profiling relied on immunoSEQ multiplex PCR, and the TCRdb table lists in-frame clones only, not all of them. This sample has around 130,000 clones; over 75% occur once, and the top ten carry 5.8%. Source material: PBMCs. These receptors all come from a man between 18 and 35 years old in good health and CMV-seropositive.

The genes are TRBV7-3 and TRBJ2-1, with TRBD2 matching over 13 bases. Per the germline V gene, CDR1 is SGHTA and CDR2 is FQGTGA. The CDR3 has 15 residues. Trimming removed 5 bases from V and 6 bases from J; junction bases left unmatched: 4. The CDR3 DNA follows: TGTGCCAGCAGCCAACGACTAGCGGGAGGCAATGAGCAGTTCTTC. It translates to CASSQRLAGGNEQFF.

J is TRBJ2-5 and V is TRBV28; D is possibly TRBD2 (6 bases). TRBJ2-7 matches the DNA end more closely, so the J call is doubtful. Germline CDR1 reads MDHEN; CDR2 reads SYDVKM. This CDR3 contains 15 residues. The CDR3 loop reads CASTPPGLDPYEQYF. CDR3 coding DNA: TGTGCCAGCACTCCCCCGGGACTCGACCCCTACGAGCAGTACTTC.

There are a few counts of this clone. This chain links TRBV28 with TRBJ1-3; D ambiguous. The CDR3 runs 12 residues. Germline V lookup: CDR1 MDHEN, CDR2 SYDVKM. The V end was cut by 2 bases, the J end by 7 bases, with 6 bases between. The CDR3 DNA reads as TGTGCCAGCAGTTTAGCGGGGAACACCATATATTTT. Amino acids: CASSLAGNTIYF.

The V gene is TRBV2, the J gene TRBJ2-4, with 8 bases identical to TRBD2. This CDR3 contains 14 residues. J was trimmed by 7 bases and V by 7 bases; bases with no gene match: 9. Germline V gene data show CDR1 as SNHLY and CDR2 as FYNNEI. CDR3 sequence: CASTGTRAVNIQYF. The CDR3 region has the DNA TGTGCCAGCACAGGGACTAGGGCTGTGAACATTCAGTACTTC.

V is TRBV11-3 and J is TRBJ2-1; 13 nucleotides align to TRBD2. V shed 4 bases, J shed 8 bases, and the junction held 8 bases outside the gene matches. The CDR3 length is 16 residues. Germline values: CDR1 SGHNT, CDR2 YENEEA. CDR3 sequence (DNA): TGTGCCAGCAGCTCCTCTGGACTAGCGGGAGCCGATGAGCAGTTCTTC. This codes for CASSSSGLAGADEQFF.

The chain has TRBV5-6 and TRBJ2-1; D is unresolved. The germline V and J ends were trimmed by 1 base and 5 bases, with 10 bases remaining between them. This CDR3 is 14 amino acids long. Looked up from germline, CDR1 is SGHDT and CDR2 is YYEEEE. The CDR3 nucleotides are TGTGCCAGCAGCTTGAGTCTAGAGAACAATGAGCAGTTCTTC. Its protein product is CASSLSLENNEQFF.

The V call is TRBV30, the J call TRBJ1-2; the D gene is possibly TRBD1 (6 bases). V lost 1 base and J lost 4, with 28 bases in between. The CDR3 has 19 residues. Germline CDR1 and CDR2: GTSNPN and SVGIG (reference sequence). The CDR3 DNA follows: TGTGCCTGGAGTGGCAGAGGTATCCGGGGGGGGCCGGGGACCTATGGCTACACCTTC. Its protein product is CAWSGRGIRGGPGTYGYTF.

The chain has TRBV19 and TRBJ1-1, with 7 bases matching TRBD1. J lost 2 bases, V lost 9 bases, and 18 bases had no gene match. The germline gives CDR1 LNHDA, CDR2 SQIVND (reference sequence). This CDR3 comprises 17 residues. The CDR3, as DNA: TGTGCCAGCCGCCCTCGGGACAGAAGACAGGGCAACACTGAAGCTTTCTTT. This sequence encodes CASRPRDRRQGNTEAFF.

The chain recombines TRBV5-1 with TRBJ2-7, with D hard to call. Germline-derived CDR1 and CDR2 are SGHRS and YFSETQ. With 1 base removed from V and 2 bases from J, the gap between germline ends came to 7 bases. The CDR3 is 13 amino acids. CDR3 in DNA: TGCGCCAGCAGCTTGAGAGCTACCTACGAGCAGTACTTC. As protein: CASSLRATYEQYF.

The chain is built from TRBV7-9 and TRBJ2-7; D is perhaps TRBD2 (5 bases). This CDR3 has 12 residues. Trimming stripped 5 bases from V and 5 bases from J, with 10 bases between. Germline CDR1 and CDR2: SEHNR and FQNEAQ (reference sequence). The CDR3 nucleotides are TGTGCCAGCAGCCTACTCGGGGACGAGCAGTACTTC. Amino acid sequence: CASSLLGDEQYF.

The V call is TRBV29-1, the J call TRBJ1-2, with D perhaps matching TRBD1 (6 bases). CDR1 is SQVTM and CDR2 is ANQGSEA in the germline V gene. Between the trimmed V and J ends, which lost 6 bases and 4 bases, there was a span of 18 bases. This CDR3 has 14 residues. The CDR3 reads CSVPTGPSGYGYTF. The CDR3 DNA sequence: TGCAGCGTCCCTACAGGGCCCAGCGGCTATGGCTACACCTTC.

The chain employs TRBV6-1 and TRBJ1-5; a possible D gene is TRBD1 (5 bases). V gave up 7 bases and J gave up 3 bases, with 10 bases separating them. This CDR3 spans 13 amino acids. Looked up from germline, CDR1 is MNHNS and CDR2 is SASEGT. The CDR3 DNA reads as TGTGCCAGCAAAAAGACAGCCAATCAGCCCCAGCATTTT. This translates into CASKKTANQPQHF.

CDR3 protein: CASSGETRGTQYF. The CDR3 nucleotides are TGTGCCAGCAGTGGTGAGACAAGGGGGACCCAGTACTTC. This chain connects TRBV2 to TRBJ2-5, with a weak D call TRBD1 (5 bases). V shed 4 bases and J shed 7 bases, with 13 bases lying between them. CDR3 size: 13 residues. CDR1 and CDR2 from the germline V gene are SNHLY and FYNNEI.

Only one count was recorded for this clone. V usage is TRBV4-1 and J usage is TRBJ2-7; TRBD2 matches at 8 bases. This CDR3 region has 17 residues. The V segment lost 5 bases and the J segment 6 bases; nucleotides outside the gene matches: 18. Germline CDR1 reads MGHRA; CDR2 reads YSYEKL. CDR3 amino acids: CASSDLGGGSFEPEQYF. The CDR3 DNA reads TGCGCCAGCAGCGACCTCGGGGGGGGATCTTTCGAACCCGAGCAGTACTTC.

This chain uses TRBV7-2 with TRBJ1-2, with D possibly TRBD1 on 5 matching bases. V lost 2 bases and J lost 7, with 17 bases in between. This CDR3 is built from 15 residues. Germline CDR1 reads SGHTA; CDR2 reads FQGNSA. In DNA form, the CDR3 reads TGTGCCAGCAGCTTAAGAGGGCGGGGGAGGGGTGGCTACACCTTC. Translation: CASSLRGRGRGGYTF.

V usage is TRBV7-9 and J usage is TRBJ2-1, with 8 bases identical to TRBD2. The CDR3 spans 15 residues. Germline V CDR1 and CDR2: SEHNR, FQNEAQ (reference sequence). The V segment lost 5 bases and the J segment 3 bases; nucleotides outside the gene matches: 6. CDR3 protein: CASSPPGGSYNEQFF. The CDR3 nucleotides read TGTGCCAGCAGCCCTCCGGGGGGGAGCTACAATGAGCAGTTCTTC.

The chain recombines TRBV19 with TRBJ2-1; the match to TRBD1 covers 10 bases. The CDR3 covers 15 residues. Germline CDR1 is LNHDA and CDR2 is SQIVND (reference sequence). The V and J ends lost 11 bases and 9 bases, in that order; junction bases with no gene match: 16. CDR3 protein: CAAISWDRGVIEQFF. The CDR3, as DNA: TGTGCCGCAATCTCGTGGGACAGGGGAGTGATTGAGCAGTTCTTC. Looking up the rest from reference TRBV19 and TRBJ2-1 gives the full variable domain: DGGITQSPKYLFRKEGQNVTLSCEQNLNHDAMYWYRQDPGQGLRLIYYSQIVNDFQKGDIAEGYSVSREKKESFPLTVTSAQKNPTAFYLCAAISWDRGVIEQFFGPGTRLTVL.

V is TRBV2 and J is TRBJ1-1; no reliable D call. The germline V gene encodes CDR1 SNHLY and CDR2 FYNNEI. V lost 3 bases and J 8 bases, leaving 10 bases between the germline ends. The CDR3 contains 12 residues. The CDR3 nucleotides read TGTGCCAGCAGTGAGAGGGTCAGGGAAGCTTTCTTT. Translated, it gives CASSERVREAFF.

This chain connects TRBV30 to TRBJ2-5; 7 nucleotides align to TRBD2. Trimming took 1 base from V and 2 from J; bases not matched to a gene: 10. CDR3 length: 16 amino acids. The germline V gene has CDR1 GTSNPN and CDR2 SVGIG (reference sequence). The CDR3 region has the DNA TGTGCCTGGAGTGGCTGGGCTAGCGGAGTTCAAGAGACCCAGTACTTC. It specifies CAWSGWASGVQETQYF.

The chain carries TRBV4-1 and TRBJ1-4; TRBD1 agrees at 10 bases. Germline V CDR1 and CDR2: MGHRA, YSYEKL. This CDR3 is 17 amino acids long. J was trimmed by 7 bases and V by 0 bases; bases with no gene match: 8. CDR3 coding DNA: TGCGCCAGCAGCCAAGATTCATTAAGGGACAGGGGTGAAAAACTGTTTTTT. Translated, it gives CASSQDSLRDRGEKLFF.